These 29 T cell receptor beta chains share one sample of origin, sequenced in a study of shared clonotypes between healthy human individuals. TCRdb keeps only in-frame clones here, not all; method: immunoSEQ multiplex PCR. The table lists about 490,000 clones, 60% to 85% of them singletons. Sequences were obtained from PBMCs. The receptors were gathered from a middle-aged woman in good health. Some clones in this sample may be carry-over from other donors' samples.

V is TRBV5-5 and J is TRBJ2-2; D not resolved. The CDR3 runs 15 residues. CDR1 is SGHKS and CDR2 is YYEKEE in the germline V gene (reference sequence). With 1 base removed from V and 0 bases from J, the gap between germline ends came to 7 bases. The CDR3 reads CASSLLGTNTGELFF. CDR3 nucleotides: TGTGCCAGCAGCTTGTTAGGAACGAACACCGGGGAGCTGTTTTTT.

V and J are TRBV7-2 and TRBJ1-1, with 7 positions matching TRBD1. Per the germline V gene, CDR1 is SGHTA and CDR2 is FQGNSA. Losses at the gene ends were 0 bases for V and 5 bases for J; bases not matched to a gene: 3. CDR3 length: 14 residues. CDR3 loop: CASSLATGRTEAFF. DNA of the CDR3: TGTGCCAGCAGCTTAGCGACAGGGAGGACTGAAGCTTTCTTT.

This chain uses TRBV28 with TRBJ2-1, with D possibly matching TRBD2 (7 bases). The V end was cut by 8 bases, the J end by 7 bases, with 21 bases between. Germline V CDR1 and CDR2: MDHEN, SYDVKM. This CDR3 has 15 residues. This chain's CDR3 is CASYPGAGVGNEQFF. In nucleotides, the CDR3 is TGTGCCAGCTACCCGGGGGCGGGAGTAGGGAATGAGCAGTTCTTC.

The V call is TRBV7-9, the J call TRBJ1-1, with unresolved D. V was trimmed by 2 bases and J by 4 bases, leaving 8 bases between them. Looked up from germline, CDR1 is SEHNR and CDR2 is FQNEAQ (reference sequence). This CDR3 contains 13 residues. The CDR3 DNA reads as TGTGCCAGCAGCTTAAAGGGCGGCACTGAAGCTTTCTTT. It yields the protein CASSLKGGTEAFF.

V gene TRBV7-3 combines with J gene TRBJ2-1, with D perhaps TRBD1 (5 bases). The CDR3 runs 15 residues. CDR1 and CDR2 (germline): SGHTA, FQGTGA. V lost 2 bases to trimming and J lost 0 bases, with 8 bases between them. In DNA form, the CDR3 reads TGTGCCAGCAGCTTAGCGCAGGGCTCCTACAATGAGCAGTTCTTC. It specifies CASSLAQGSYNEQFF.

The chain carries TRBV5-8 and TRBJ2-7; 13 positions match TRBD2. This CDR3 spans 15 amino acids. The V gene's germline CDR1 is SGHTS and CDR2 YDEGEE. Unmatched junction bases numbered 3, after V lost 1 base and J lost 5 bases. The CDR3 is CASSLTSGRGNEQYF. Written as DNA, the CDR3 is TGTGCCAGCAGCTTGACTAGCGGGAGGGGGAACGAGCAGTACTTC.

This sequence joins TRBV20-1 and TRBJ2-7; either TRBD1 or TRBD2 may supply D (5 bases each). Germline V gene sequence: CDR1 DFQATT, CDR2 SNEGSKA (reference sequence). The CDR3 is made up of 11 amino acids. V lost 3 bases, J lost 8 bases, and 11 bases lay in between. The CDR3 here is CSASGLGQQYF. In DNA, the CDR3 is TGCAGTGCTAGTGGTCTGGGACAGCAGTACTTC.

This clone was seen a handful of times. V usage is TRBV6-6 and J usage is TRBJ2-7, with D unclear. The CDR3 covers 16 residues. Trimming left V 2 bases short and J 0 bases short, with 14 bases between. Germline V gene data show CDR1 as MNHNY and CDR2 as SVGAGI (reference sequence). This CDR3 reads CASSYDRVASSYEQYF. Written as DNA, the CDR3 is TGTGCCAGCAGTTACGACCGCGTAGCCTCCTCCTACGAGCAGTACTTC.

The chain has TRBV5-6 and TRBJ2-3; D not certain. CDR1 and CDR2 from the germline V gene are SGHDT and YYEEEE. This CDR3 is built from 11 residues. Trimming stripped 0 bases from V and 11 bases from J, with 7 bases between. The CDR3 sequence: CASSLVSKQYF. The DNA for the CDR3 is TGTGCCAGCAGCTTGGTTTCCAAGCAGTATTTT.

The table lists this clone with a count of one. This chain joins TRBV5-3 and TRBJ2-1, with 9 bases identical to TRBD1. TRBV5-3 is an ORF, and what it does is uncertain. The CDR3 sequence is 18 residues long. After removal of 4 bases from V and 8 bases from J, the junction contained 19 bases not matched to a gene. The DNA of the CDR3 is TGTGCCAGAAGCCCGGCCCTCCTCTCCGGACAGGGGATGCATGAGCAGTTCTTC. It yields the protein CARSPALLSGQGMHEQFF.

The V gene is TRBV5-1, the J gene TRBJ2-3; 8 bases align to TRBD2. Germline V lookup: CDR1 SGHRS, CDR2 YFSETQ. V was clipped by 4 bases and J by 6 bases; unmatched bases: 10. This CDR3 is built from 15 residues. CDR3 in DNA: TGCGCCAGCAGCCCCCCCGGGACTAGTGGGGATACGCAGTATTTT. Encoded protein: CASSPPGTSGDTQYF. Drawing the rest from reference TRBV5-1 and TRBJ2-3, the complete variable domain is KAGVTQTPRYLIKTRGQQVTLSCSPISGHRSVSWYQQTPGQGLQFLFEYFSETQRNKGNFPGRFSGRQFSNSRSEMNVSTLELGDSALYLCASSPPGTSGDTQYFGPGTRLTVL.

This chain joins TRBV6-6 and TRBJ1-1; D call uncertain. The germline V and J ends were trimmed by 9 bases and 0 bases, with 8 bases remaining between them. The CDR3 covers 12 residues. Germline CDR1 MNHNY, CDR2 SVGAGI (reference sequence). In DNA form, the CDR3 reads TGTGCCAGTGCGAGGGTGAACACTGAAGCTTTCTTT. Its translation: CASARVNTEAFF.

The chain carries TRBV5-4 and TRBJ2-7, with 12 bases matching TRBD2. Trimming at V came to 5 bases and at J to 7 bases, leaving 7 bases not matched to a gene. Per germline, CDR1 SGHNT and CDR2 YYREEE (reference sequence). The length of the CDR3 is 14 residues. The CDR3 coding sequence is TGTGCCAGCAGTCAAGGACTAGCGGGATTAGAGCAGTACTTC. As protein: CASSQGLAGLEQYF.

The chain couples TRBV28 to TRBJ1-2, with D maybe TRBD1 (5 bases). V lost 5 bases, J lost 8 bases, and 15 bases lay in between. The CDR3 has 13 amino acids. Germline CDR1 MDHEN, CDR2 SYDVKM. In DNA form, the CDR3 reads TGTGCCAGCAGTAGGCGGCAGGGTAACGGCTACACCTTC. It translates to CASSRRQGNGYTF.

The J gene is TRBJ2-3, the V gene TRBV11-3; maybe TRBD2 (6 bases). Trimming removed 4 bases from V and 5 bases from J, with 13 bases in between. Germline V gives CDR1 SGHNT, CDR2 YENEEA. There are 14 residues in the CDR3. CDR3 protein: CASSSGSPEDTQYF. CDR3 in DNA: TGTGCCAGCAGCTCCGGGAGTCCGGAAGATACGCAGTATTTT. The whole variable domain, filled in from reference TRBV11-3 and TRBJ2-3, reads EAGVVQSPRYKIIEKKQPVAFWCNPISGHNTLYWYLQNLGQGPELLIRYENEEAVDDSQLPKDRFSAERLKGVDSTLKIQPAELGDSAVYLCASSSGSPEDTQYFGPGTRLTVL.

This chain uses TRBV19 with TRBJ1-4; D remains unclear. CDR3 size: 17 residues. Trimming removed 6 bases at V and 12 bases at J, with 29 bases between. Germline lookup yields CDR1 LNHDA and CDR2 SQIVND (reference sequence). The CDR3 protein is CASSSQSLRQAPKELFF. In nucleotides, the CDR3 is TGTGCCAGTAGCTCTCAGAGCCTCCGACAAGCTCCTAAGGAACTGTTTTTT. Looking up the rest from reference TRBV19 and TRBJ1-4 gives the full variable domain: DGGITQSPKYLFRKEGQNVTLSCEQNLNHDAMYWYRQDPGQGLRLIYYSQIVNDFQKGDIAEGYSVSREKKESFPLTVTSAQKNPTAFYLCASSSQSLRQAPKELFFGSGTQLSVL.

This chain links TRBV28 with TRBJ1-1; tentatively, D is TRBD1 (6 bases). Germline V CDR1 and CDR2: MDHEN, SYDVKM. CDR3 length equals 15 residues. Trimming took 6 bases from V and 0 from J, leaving 14 bases between them. CDR3 bases: TGTGCCAGCAGGTGGAACAGGGTGATGAACACTGAAGCTTTCTTT. It translates to CASRWNRVMNTEAFF. The full variable domain, in which reference TRBV28 and TRBJ1-1 provide the parts outside the CDR3, is DVKVTQSSRYLVKRTGEKVFLECVQDMDHENMFWYRQDPGLGLRLIYFSYDVKMKEKGDIPEGYSVSREKKERFSLILESASTNQTSMYLCASRWNRVMNTEAFFGQGTRLTVV.

About this clone: Since a much larger clone is just one base distant, this may be a read error. The V and J genes are TRBV11-2 and TRBJ2-2; D not resolved. V was cut by 2 bases and J by 0 bases, with 1 base left in between. CDR1 and CDR2 from the germline V gene are SGHAT and FQNNGV. This CDR3 region has 13 residues. CDR3 in amino acids: CASSLPNTGELFF. The DNA for the CDR3 is TGTGCCAGCAGCTTACCGAACACCGGGGAGCTGTTTTTT.

The CDR3 DNA follows: TGCAGCGTTGAAGCCAGTCAGCTGGATTTCTTC. It codes for CSVEASQLDFF. The chain recombines TRBV29-1 with TRBJ2-1; D unresolved. Germline CDR1 SQVTM, CDR2 ANQGSEA. The ends were cut back, 1 base at V and 16 bases at J, with 14 bases in the middle. The length of the CDR3 is 11 residues.

This clone was detected a few times. The V gene is TRBV2, the J gene TRBJ1-5, with D tentatively TRBD1 (6 bases). V lost 6 bases, J lost 3 bases, and 15 bases lay in between. The CDR3 runs to 15 residues. Germline assignment: CDR1 SNHLY and CDR2 FYNNEI. In DNA, the CDR3 is TGTGCCAGCAGCGGACAGTTTCCCTCCAATCAGCCCCAGCATTTT. Translating it yields CASSGQFPSNQPQHF.

Concerning this clone: Other DNA sequences of this sample code for an identical CDR3. V is TRBV2 and J is TRBJ2-7, with D perhaps TRBD1 or TRBD2 (7 bases each). The germline V and J ends were trimmed by 8 bases and 7 bases, with 18 bases remaining between them. CDR1 is SNHLY, CDR2 FYNNEI, per germline. This CDR3 has 13 amino acids. The CDR3 protein is CASGRQGAGEQYF. CDR3 nucleotides: TGTGCCAGCGGTAGACAGGGAGCGGGAGAGCAGTACTTC.

V gene TRBV2 combines with J gene TRBJ2-7; 7 bases match TRBD1. Germline assignment: CDR1 SNHLY and CDR2 FYNNEI. The CDR3 runs 14 residues. V gave up 5 bases and J gave up 0 bases; unmatched junction bases: 4. CDR3 sequence (DNA): TGTGCCAGCAGTTCTCGACAGGGCTCCTACGAGCAGTACTTC. Translation gives CASSSRQGSYEQYF.

The chain carries TRBV18 and TRBJ2-3; weak D call: TRBD2 (5 bases). V lost 2 bases and J lost 1, with 19 bases in between. Looked up from germline, CDR1 is KGHSH and CDR2 is LQKENI. CDR3 length equals 18 residues. The CDR3 nucleotides are TGTGCCAGCTCACCAAACGGGGTTAGCCTTAAGGGCACAGATACGCAGTATTTT. Amino acid sequence: CASSPNGVSLKGTDTQYF.

The rearrangement uses TRBV6-1 and TRBJ1-2, with 9 bases that match TRBD1. CDR1 and CDR2 from the germline V gene are MNHNS and SASEGT. The CDR3 runs to 14 residues. V lost 6 bases to trimming and J lost 4 bases; unmatched junction nucleotides: 6. The CDR3 sequence is CASRDRGRVYGYTF. CDR3 in DNA: TGTGCCAGCAGGGACAGGGGTAGGGTCTATGGCTACACCTTC.

This chain connects TRBV5-1 to TRBJ1-4; D is unclear. Germline loops: CDR1 SGHRS, CDR2 YFSETQ. This CDR3 region has 14 residues. The V end was cut by 0 bases, the J end by 7 bases, with 10 bases between. CDR3 DNA: TGCGCCAGCAGCTTGGAACTATTGAGTGAAAAACTGTTTTTT. Translating it yields CASSLELLSEKLFF. The entire variable domain, with the rest obtained from reference TRBV5-1 and TRBJ1-4, is as follows: KAGVTQTPRYLIKTRGQQVTLSCSPISGHRSVSWYQQTPGQGLQFLFEYFSETQRNKGNFPGRFSGRQFSNSRSEMNVSTLELGDSALYLCASSLELLSEKLFFGSGTQLSVL.

This clone was detected only a few times. The genes are TRBV27 and TRBJ2-2; D might be TRBD1 or TRBD2, each matching 5 bases. The CDR3 is made up of 17 amino acids. Trimming left V 6 bases short and J 6 bases short, with 23 bases between. Germline V gene lookup returns CDR1 MNHEY and CDR2 SMNVEV (reference sequence). CDR3 in DNA: TGTGCCAGCAGCCGAGGAGGCGGCTTGGGGACGGCCGGGGAGCTGTTTTTT. It codes for CASSRGGGLGTAGELFF.

The gene calls are TRBV19 and TRBJ1-5; D unresolved. V lost 6 bases and J lost 4, with 7 bases in between. The CDR3 has 12 residues. The V gene's germline CDR1 is LNHDA and CDR2 SQIVND (reference sequence). The CDR3 here is CASRLPNQPQHF. The CDR3 DNA is TGTGCCAGTAGACTCCCGAATCAGCCCCAGCATTTT.

The genes are TRBV27 and TRBJ2-1; possible D gene TRBD1, 6 bases. V gave up 7 bases and J gave up 7 bases, with 14 bases separating them. This CDR3 has 13 amino acids. CDR1 is MNHEY and CDR2 is SMNVEV in the germline V gene (reference sequence). CDR3 residues: CASTQGHPNEQFF. The CDR3 DNA sequence: TGTGCCAGCACCCAGGGACACCCAAATGAGCAGTTCTTC.

V and J are TRBV9 and TRBJ2-1; TRBD2 matches 10 bases. This CDR3 is built from 16 residues. J lost 5 bases, V lost 4 bases, and 9 bases had no gene match. In germline, CDR1 is SGDLS, CDR2 YYNGEE. CDR3 loop: CASSTSGTSADNEQFF. The DNA for the CDR3 is TGTGCCAGCAGCACCTCCGGGACTAGCGCGGACAATGAGCAGTTCTTC.